One sample yielded the 20 T cell receptor beta chains listed below, sequenced in a study of cytomegalovirus exposure and HLA in healthy donors. PCR primers comprised 60 Vbeta and 13 Jbeta primers. TCRdb's table, derived via immunoSEQ multiplex PCR, lists solely in-frame clones and lacks some. Here the sample spans some 120,000 clones, 60% to 70% being singletons. The sequenced material came from PBMCs. All receptors derive from a woman between 40 and 55 years old in good health and CMV-seropositive.

The chain carries TRBV5-1 and TRBJ2-5; 11 bases are shared with TRBD2. The V and J ends lost 0 bases and 2 bases, in that order; junction bases with no gene match: 9. The CDR3 is made up of 18 amino acids. The V gene's germline CDR1 is SGHRS and CDR2 YFSETQ. CDR3 loop: CASSLVPSGRRWQETQYF. The CDR3 coding sequence is TGCGCCAGCAGCTTGGTGCCTAGCGGGAGGAGATGGCAAGAGACCCAGTACTTC.

J is TRBJ2-2 and V is TRBV27; 7 bases map to TRBD2. Germline CDR1 and CDR2: MNHEY and SMNVEV (reference sequence). The CDR3 contains 14 residues. Trimming removed 7 bases from V and 2 bases from J; junction bases left unmatched: 4. Here the CDR3 reads CASTSGYNTGELFF. The CDR3 DNA sequence: TGTGCCAGCACTAGCGGATACAACACCGGGGAGCTGTTTTTT.

The gene calls are TRBV7-8 and TRBJ2-1, with 8 nucleotides matching TRBD2. CDR1 is SGHVS, CDR2 FQNEAQ, per germline. V lost 5 bases to trimming and J lost 5 bases; unmatched junction nucleotides: 11. The CDR3 has 16 amino acids. This CDR3 is CASSLWASGSNNEQFF. The CDR3 nucleotides read TGTGCCAGCAGCCTTTGGGCTAGCGGGTCTAACAATGAGCAGTTCTTC.

The CDR3 bases are TGTGCCAGCAGCTTAAACCCGAGCTATGGCTACACCTTC. It translates to CASSLNPSYGYTF. This chain connects TRBV7-2 to TRBJ1-2, with unresolved D. There are 13 residues in the CDR3. Germline CDR1 and CDR2: SGHTA and FQGNSA. Trimming took off 2 bases at V and 4 bases at J, with 8 bases between the two ends.

This clone was seen only once. The chain recombines TRBV7-9 with TRBJ2-1; 11 bases match TRBD2. CDR1 and CDR2 (germline): SEHNR, FQNEAQ (reference sequence). The CDR3 totals 16 residues. V trimming: 2 bases; J trimming: 3 bases; junction bases outside the gene matches: 3. CDR3 loop: CASSLKGLADYNEQFF. The CDR3 DNA reads TGTGCCAGCAGCTTAAAGGGACTAGCGGACTACAATGAGCAGTTCTTC.

This clone has more than one count but fewer than ten. CDR3 amino acids: CASSAGLGYEQYF. The CDR3 bases are TGTGCCAGCAGCGCGGGGTTGGGGTACGAGCAGTACTTC. The chain has TRBV5-6 and TRBJ2-7; D might be TRBD2 (6 bases). V lost 4 bases and J lost 4, with 12 bases in between. This CDR3 has 13 residues. Germline V gene data show CDR1 as SGHDT and CDR2 as YYEEEE.

V usage is TRBV28 and J usage is TRBJ2-2; D is unclear. Per germline, CDR1 MDHEN and CDR2 SYDVKM. Trimming removed 6 bases at V and 9 bases at J, with 35 bases between. This CDR3 is built from 20 residues. The CDR3 DNA is TGTGCCAGCAGGGGCCCCGCCCCGTCTAACTTGGGTCTGAGCATCAGGGAGCTGTTTTTT. Amino acids: CASRGPAPSNLGLSIRELFF. The whole variable domain, filled in from reference TRBV28 and TRBJ2-2, reads DVKVTQSSRYLVKRTGEKVFLECVQDMDHENMFWYRQDPGLGLRLIYFSYDVKMKEKGDIPEGYSVSREKKERFSLILESASTNQTSMYLCASRGPAPSNLGLSIRELFFGEGSRLTVL.

This clone was recorded a few times. The CDR3, as DNA: TGTGCCAGCAGCTTAAATGGGCGCAAGTACTTC. It is translated as CASSLNGRKYF. This rearrangement joins TRBV7-2 to TRBJ2-7; no clear D gene. Trimming left V 2 bases short and J 11 bases short, with 10 bases between. CDR3 size: 11 residues. CDR1 is SGHTA, CDR2 FQGNSA, per germline.

DNA for the CDR3: TGTGCCAGCAGCTTAGACGTAGCGACAGATACGCAGTATTTT. Translation: CASSLDVATDTQYF. The chain is built from TRBV7-2 and TRBJ2-3; maybe TRBD2 (5 bases). CDR1 and CDR2 from the germline V gene are SGHTA and FQGNSA. The CDR3 is 14 amino acids. Trimming took 1 base from V and 3 from J, leaving 8 bases between them.

V is TRBV4-2 and J is TRBJ2-6; D may be TRBD1 (6 bases). CDR1 and CDR2 from the germline V gene are LGHNA and YNFKEQ. The CDR3 contains 16 residues. Trimming removed 4 bases from V and 0 bases from J, with 10 bases in between. CDR3 region: CASSPGHFSGANVLTF. The CDR3 DNA reads TGTGCCAGCAGCCCGGGACATTTCTCTGGGGCCAACGTCCTGACTTTC.

V is TRBV13 and J is TRBJ1-2; 9 bases are shared with TRBD1. V shed 6 bases, J shed 5 bases, and the junction held 10 bases outside the gene matches. Germline lookup yields CDR1 PRHDT and CDR2 FYEKMQ (reference sequence). The CDR3 has 15 amino acids. Here the CDR3 DNA reads TGTGCCAGCAGTAACAGGGGGCGCGATGAGTATGGCTACACCTTC. This encodes CASSNRGRDEYGYTF.

Points on this clone: At one end, the junction sequence differs from germline, possibly due to a read error. The chain carries TRBV6-5 and TRBJ1-2; tentatively, D is TRBD1 (6 bases). CDR1 and CDR2 (germline): MNHEY, SVGAGI. CDR3 length equals 14 residues. The CDR3 sequence: CASSYYTGSHGHTF. CDR3 nucleotides: TGTGCCAGCAGTTATTACACAGGGAGTCATGGCCACACCTTC.

This clone was seen once. J is TRBJ1-5 and V is TRBV28; 9 nucleotides line up with TRBD1. Germline V gene lookup returns CDR1 MDHEN and CDR2 SYDVKM. After removal of 5 bases from V and 4 bases from J, the junction contained 9 bases not matched to a gene. The CDR3 has 16 residues. The CDR3 DNA reads TGTGCCAGCAGTCGATCCGGGACAGGGCCAAATCAGCCCCAGCATTTT. Translating gives CASSRSGTGPNQPQHF.

The CDR3, as DNA: TGTGCCAGTAGTAATGTCCTACAGGGGGGCAGCAATCAGCCCCAGCATTTT. It codes for CASSNVLQGGSNQPQHF. V and J are TRBV19 and TRBJ1-5; 8 bases line up with TRBD1. CDR3 size: 17 residues. V gave up 4 bases and J gave up 1 base; unmatched junction bases: 9. Germline V gives CDR1 LNHDA, CDR2 SQIVND (reference sequence).

This sequence joins TRBV27 and TRBJ2-7; 8 bases map to TRBD1. Germline values: CDR1 MNHEY, CDR2 SMNVEV (reference sequence). V was clipped by 5 bases and J by 6 bases; unmatched bases: 9. CDR3 size: 14 residues. The CDR3 protein is CASSRRTGLGEQYF. CDR3 in DNA: TGTGCCAGCAGTCGTCGGACAGGGTTGGGCGAGCAGTACTTC.

This clone has just a few counts. The chain couples TRBV30 to TRBJ1-4, with D possibly being TRBD1 (5 bases). The CDR3 runs to 12 residues. Germline-derived CDR1 and CDR2 are GTSNPN and SVGIG (reference sequence). V lost 3 bases and J lost 7, with 9 bases in between. The CDR3 bases are TGTGCCTGGAGAGAAGGGGCTGAAAAACTGTTTTTT. It specifies CAWREGAEKLFF.

The chain links TRBV9 to TRBJ1-1; unclear D gene. The CDR3 consists of 13 residues. Trimming removed 4 bases at V and 1 base at J, with 8 bases between. From germline, CDR1 is SGDLS and CDR2 YYNGEE. CDR3 in amino acids: CASSLRGNTEAFF. The CDR3 bases are TGTGCCAGCAGCCTGAGAGGGAACACTGAAGCTTTCTTT.

Here the CDR3 reads CASSFRGSSYNEQFF. The CDR3 coding sequence is TGTGCCAGCAGCTTCCGCGGGAGCTCCTACAATGAGCAGTTCTTC. The rearrangement links TRBV5-4 to TRBJ2-1; TRBD2 matches 7 bases. The CDR3 loop spans 15 amino acids. The germline gives CDR1 SGHNT, CDR2 YYREEE (reference sequence). The junction had 2 bases not matched to a gene; V was cut back by 2 bases and J by 0 bases.

The V gene is TRBV21-1, the J gene TRBJ1-5; the DNA was not compared with TRBD1, the D call given in the table. TRBV21-1 is given as a pseudogene. The CDR3 sequence is 19 residues long. CDR3 in amino acids: CAAPVGGGQGVGRDQPQHF. The CDR3 DNA sequence: TGTGCCGCCCCTGTCGGGGGGGGACAGGGCGTTGGAAGGGATCAGCCCCAGCATTTT.

J is TRBJ2-1 and V is TRBV27, with 12 positions matching TRBD1. Per the germline V gene, CDR1 is MNHEY and CDR2 is SMNVEV (reference sequence). Trimming took 6 bases from V and 12 from J; bases not matched to a gene: 12. The CDR3 totals 15 residues. The CDR3 bases are TGTGCCAGCAGCGCTCCGGGACAGGGGGCTTATGGGCAGTTCTTC. Its translation: CASSAPGQGAYGQFF.